The 4 T cell receptor beta chains listed next were all sequenced from one sample in a study of blood T cell repertoires in COVID-19. This table comes from immunoSEQ multiplex PCR, and its TCRdb copy is limited to in-frame clones, with some not included. The sample contains hundreds of thousands of clones, 85% to 90% of which appear only once. The sequenced material came from PBMCs or T cells enriched from blood (not recorded which). These receptors all stem from a man younger than 40 who had been exposed to COVID-19.

V and J are TRBV2 and TRBJ1-2; a weak D match, TRBD1 (5 bases). The germline gives CDR1 SNHLY, CDR2 FYNNEI. This CDR3 has 15 residues. V lost 8 bases to trimming and J lost 4 bases, with 20 bases between them. In nucleotides, the CDR3 is TGTGCCAGCCTAGGGGTGGAGTCTTCCTCCTATGGCTACACCTTC. Amino acids: CASLGVESSSYGYTF.

The genes are TRBV3-1 (or the pseudogene TRBV3-2) and TRBJ2-3, with 14 bases matching TRBD2. V gave up 5 bases and J gave up 5 bases; unmatched junction bases: 6. Germline-derived CDR1 and CDR2 are LGHDT and YNNKEL (reference sequence). There are 16 residues in the CDR3. The CDR3 bases are TGTGCCAGCAGCTTGGGACTAGCGGGGGCGGGAGATACGCAGTATTTT. It encodes CASSLGLAGAGDTQYF.

The genes are TRBV5-1 and TRBJ1-2; 8 bases are shared with TRBD1. This CDR3 is built from 15 residues. V gave up 5 bases and J gave up 6 bases; unmatched junction bases: 12. Germline V lookup: CDR1 SGHRS, CDR2 YFSETQ. CDR3 DNA: TGCGCCAGCAGACCAACACCCACAGGGGGGAATGGCTACACCTTC. It translates to CASRPTPTGGNGYTF.

The V and J genes are TRBV7-3 and TRBJ2-3; 8 bases line up with TRBD2. V lost 3 bases to trimming and J lost 1 base; unmatched junction nucleotides: 9. The CDR3 contains 17 residues. CDR1 and CDR2 (germline): SGHTA, FQGTGA. This CDR3 is CASSFNGGARRTDTQYF. In nucleotides, the CDR3 is TGTGCCAGCAGCTTCAACGGGGGGGCGAGACGCACAGATACGCAGTATTTT. Supplemented by reference TRBV7-3 and TRBJ2-3, the full variable domain reads GAGVSQTPSNKVTEKGKYVELRCDPISGHTALYWYRQSLGQGPEFLIYFQGTGAADDSGLPNDRFFAVRPEGSVSTLKIQRTERGDSAVYLCASSFNGGARRTDTQYFGPGTRLTVL.